This TCR beta chain was recovered during a study of cytomegalovirus exposure and HLA in healthy donors. General observations from the study: The authors enumerated over 150 TCR beta chains as linked to cytomegalovirus.

This CDR3 has 17 residues. CDR1 is SNHLY and CDR2 is FYNNEI in the germline V gene. Trimming stripped 4 bases from V and 3 bases from J, with 18 bases between. PCR employed 60 Vbeta and 13 Jbeta primers. Original analysis: Approximately 10 million shared chains were among roughly 81 million unique TCR beta chains counted in a later analysis. Some clones are missing from TCRdb's copy, which holds only in-frame ones; the method was immunoSEQ multiplex PCR. V, J and clone size were drawn from that table, and D and trimming were deduced from the DNA. In the table there are around 150,000 clones, roughly 74% of which are singletons. About this clone itself: Its antigen is unidentified.

The gene calls are TRBV2 and TRBJ1-4; a weak D match, TRBD1 (6 bases). The clonotype originates from a man aged 18 to 35 in good health and CMV-seropositive. The sequenced material came from PBMCs. CDR3 nucleotide sequence: TGTGCCAGCAGTGTCTGGGGGGGGCCCCACTCTAATGAAAAACTGTTTTTT. Its translation is CASSVWGGPHSNEKLFF.